The T cell receptor beta chain under discussion was sequenced for a study of T-cell reconstitution after alpha-beta-depleted transplantation in children. The sample holds one count of this clonotype. TCRbeta library construction was performed incorporating unique molecular identifiers. From the PCR reads, TCRdb called clonotypes with MiXCR, one entry per CDR3 protein. The data hold almost 500,000 distinct CDR3 sequences, with roughly an eighth observed a single time. The sample consisted of PBMCs from the stem cell graft donor, taken from the stem cell graft. The clonotype comes from a human donor who donated a stem cell graft to a child with combined immunodeficiency.

CDR3 in amino acids: CASSQDLGGQGLSYEQYF. As DNA, the CDR3 is TGCGCCAGCAGCCAAGATCTCGGAGGACAGGGGCTCTCCTACGAGCAGTACTTC. This sequence joins TRBV4-3 and TRBJ2-7; TRBD1 aligns across 9 bases. Germline assignment: CDR1 LGHNA and CDR2 YSLEER. The CDR3 is made up of 18 amino acids. Losses at the gene ends were 0 bases for V and 0 bases for J; bases not matched to a gene: 9.